One and the same sample provided the 4 T cell receptor beta chains below, sequenced in a study of blood T cell repertoires in COVID-19 (dated by TCRdb to between 2020 and 2021). Receptors were amplified or captured by the immunoSEQ multiplex PCR assay. TCRdb's version of the immuneACCESS table is confined to in-frame rearrangements and falls short of the full clone set. An unresolved V gene accounts for under half of the shortfall where checked; the remainder is of unknown origin. For this sample there are about 170,000 clones; around 83% appear just once. The ten biggest clones cover 6% to 7.5% of the sample. Sequenced sample: peripheral blood. These receptor sequences come from a woman older than 75 in a cohort sampled during active or convalescent COVID-19.

As DNA, the CDR3 is TGTGCCAGCAGTTTGAACCTGTGGTGGACAGGCCGCAATCAGCCCCAGCATTTT. Translating it yields CASSLNLWWTGRNQPQHF. This chain joins TRBV5-4 and TRBJ1-5, with 7 bases aligning to TRBD1. From germline, CDR1 is SGHNT and CDR2 YYREEE (reference sequence). The CDR3 contains 18 residues. The V segment lost 5 bases and the J segment 2 bases; nucleotides outside the gene matches: 16.

V gene TRBV5-6 combines with J gene TRBJ2-2; no clear D. Between the trimmed V and J ends, which lost 4 bases and 4 bases, there was a span of 5 bases. This CDR3 spans 12 amino acids. In germline, CDR1 is SGHDT, CDR2 YYEEEE. For the CDR3, the DNA is TGTGCCAGCAGCCCTCCCACCGGGGAGCTGTTTTTT. Its translation is CASSPPTGELFF.

This chain links TRBV3-1 (or the pseudogene TRBV3-2) with TRBJ2-5, with D hard to call. V lost 2 bases to trimming and J lost 5 bases, with 6 bases between them. This CDR3 contains 12 residues. Germline V gene sequence: CDR1 LGHDT, CDR2 YNNKEL (reference sequence). The CDR3 DNA is TGTGCCAGCAGCCAAACAGAGGAGACCCAGTACTTC. This gives the protein CASSQTEETQYF.

This chain links TRBV7-9 with TRBJ2-3; the D gene is possibly TRBD1 (6 bases). This CDR3 spans 13 amino acids. CDR1 is SEHNR, CDR2 FQNEAQ, per germline (reference sequence). V lost 4 bases and J lost 5, with 10 bases in between. CDR3 coding DNA: TGTGCCAGCAGCTCCGGACAGAAAGATACGCAGTATTTT. It yields the protein CASSSGQKDTQYF.